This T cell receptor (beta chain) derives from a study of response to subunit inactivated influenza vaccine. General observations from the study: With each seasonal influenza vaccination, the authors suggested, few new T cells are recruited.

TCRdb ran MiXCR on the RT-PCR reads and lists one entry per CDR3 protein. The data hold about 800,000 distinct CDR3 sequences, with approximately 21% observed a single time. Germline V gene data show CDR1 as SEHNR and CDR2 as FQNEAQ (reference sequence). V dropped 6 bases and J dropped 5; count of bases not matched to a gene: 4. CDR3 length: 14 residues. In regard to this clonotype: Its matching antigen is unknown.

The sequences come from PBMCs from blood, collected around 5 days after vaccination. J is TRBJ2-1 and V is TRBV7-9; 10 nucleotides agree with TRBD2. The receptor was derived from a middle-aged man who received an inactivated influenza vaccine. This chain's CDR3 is CASSVAGGNNEQFF. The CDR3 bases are TGTGCCAGCAGTGTAGCGGGGGGAAACAATGAGCAGTTCTTC. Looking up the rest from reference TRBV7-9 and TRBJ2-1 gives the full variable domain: DTGVSQNPRHKITKRGQNVTFRCDPISEHNRLYWYRQTLGQGPEFLTYFQNEAQLEKSRLLSDRFSAERPKGSFSTLEIQRTEQGDSAMYLCASSVAGGNNEQFFGPGTRLTVL.